This T cell receptor beta chain is drawn from a study of cytotoxic CD8 clonotypes in ibrutinib-treated CLL. Study-wide background: Patients gave response samples after a median about 12 months of treatment, range 6 to 36. Study-wide points: A difference in sampling times existed between sustained-remission and progressing patients. Clonality at baseline surpassed age-matched healthy donors and tracked circulating CD8+ T-cell counts. The clonality went up when patients responded to ibrutinib and dropped back toward baseline at progression.

Sequenced by immunoSEQ multiplex PCR; TCRdb stores in-frame clones only, minus some. The sample carries around 330,000 clones, 67% recorded once. In its sample, this clone was seen a few times. Its specificity is unknown. Looked up from germline, CDR1 is SGHRS and CDR2 is YFSETQ. This CDR3 comprises 20 residues. With V trimmed by 0 bases and J by 3 bases, 17 bases remained unmatched. This rearrangement joins TRBV5-1 to TRBJ1-1, with 10 bases identical to TRBD1. The sequence was collected from a human donor with chronic lymphocytic leukemia. Sequences were derived from PBMCs, sampled after 36 months of ibrutinib treatment. CDR3 sequence: CASSLELPLRDRGSDTEAFF. Written as DNA, the CDR3 is TGCGCCAGCAGCTTGGAGCTTCCCCTCCGGGACAGGGGATCAGACACTGAAGCTTTCTTT.